Listed below are T cell receptor beta chains from one sample, sequenced in a study of blood T cell repertoires in COVID-19. Clones were sequenced by immunoSEQ multiplex PCR, and TCRdb holds only the in-frame ones, with some missing. The table lists 46,000 or so clones, over 75% of them singletons. Sequenced sample: peripheral blood. The origin of the receptors is a man aged 50 to 60 with acute or convalescent COVID-19. Both conserved end residues are trimmed from each CDR3. The order of the fields is V gene, CDR3 length, J gene, CDR3 protein.

TRBV25-1	13	TRBJ2-1	ASSELQGAYNEQF
TRBV10-3	13	TRBJ1-4	AISESGQGGEKLF
TRBV9	11	TRBJ1-1	ASSFTSGTEAF
TRBV18	11	TRBJ2-3	ASSRGSTDTQY
TRBV20-1	16	TRBJ2-1	SASPVGLALSSYNEQF
TRBV15	14	TRBJ1-2	ATSRGGTTVKGGYT
TRBV20-1	9	TRBJ2-3	SAQQADTQY
TRBV19	14	TRBJ2-2	ASSPTQTGFAGELF
TRBV19	14	TRBJ1-5	ASSSPGTANNQPQH
TRBV14	13	TRBJ1-5	ASSQEGQEDLPQH
TRBV15	11	TRBJ2-5	ATSRGRLETQY
TRBV6-5	11	TRBJ2-7	ASSRDRAYEQY
TRBV18	11	TRBJ1-2	ASSQQGDYGYT
TRBV19	13	TRBJ1-5	ASSMVDRLNQPQH
TRBV3-1/TRBV3-2	14	TRBJ2-5	ASSQGTSGGVETQY
TRBV5-1	13	TRBJ2-7	ASSPPSGTGVEQY
TRBV2	11	TRBJ2-7	ASSGSAGGEQY
TRBV9	16	TRBJ2-5	ASSVGPRLGIIPETQY
TRBV6-2/TRBV6-3	13	TRBJ1-4	ASSPMGTRNEKLF
TRBV5-1	12	TRBJ2-2	ASMTQPDTGELF
TRBV19	13	TRBJ2-7	ASSLATGVFNEQY
TRBV6-1	11	TRBJ2-5	ASSEGAGVDQY
TRBV18	11	TRBJ1-3	ASFRETGNTIY
TRBV28	16	TRBJ2-7	ASSSEPPSGRIFYEQY
TRBV28	11	TRBJ1-1	ASSFQGAIEAF
TRBV19	12	TRBJ1-1	ASSIVNRNTEAF
TRBV9	14	TRBJ2-1	ASSVDPEGAYNEQF